The T cell receptor beta chain under discussion was sequenced for a study of T cells in Graves' hyperthyroidism and ophthalmopathy. Study details: Staff took peripheral blood when the initial diagnosis was made, before any treatment began.

This clonotype was recorded at least ten times. There were TCR beta CDR3 regions amplified from RNA transcripts. The TCR CDR3 first-round RT-PCR relied on the HTBI primer set. One entry per CDR3 protein results from TCRdb running MiXCR on the multiplex PCR reads. The table has fewer than 500,000 distinct CDR3 sequences, approximately 12% seen once. The study left out patients who had uncontrolled infection, other autoimmune disease, pregnancy or lactation. The blood specimen was taken at initial hyperthyroidism diagnosis, before any ophthalmopathy symptoms. The PBMCs had their origin in approximately 10 ml of fresh peripheral blood. This clonotype originated in a man under 40 with Graves' hyperthyroidism that later progressed to Graves' ophthalmopathy. Sequences were obtained from blood.

The DNA for the CDR3 is TGTGCCAGCAGCTTGGGAGGGGCGAGCTCCTACGAGCAGTACTTC. It specifies CASSLGGASSYEQYF. The chain carries TRBV5-6 and TRBJ2-7, with D tentatively TRBD1 or TRBD2 (5 bases each). The CDR3 spans 15 residues. Germline loops: CDR1 SGHDT, CDR2 YYEEEE. V was clipped by 0 bases and J by 0 bases, with 10 bases between them. Full variable domain (remainder filled in from reference TRBV5-6 and TRBJ2-7): DAGVTQSPTHLIKTRGQQVTLRCSPKSGHDTVSWYQQALGQGPQFIFQYYEEEERQRGNFPDRFSGHQFPNYSSELNVNALLLGDSALYLCASSLGGASSYEQYFGPGTRLTVT.